The TCR beta chain under discussion was sequenced for a study of monozygotic twins with inflammatory bowel disease. Study-wide points: TCRbeta diversity (inverse Simpson) was lower in IBD patients than in healthy co-twins. Telling different T cell subtypes apart from each other was not possible.

With regard to this clonotype: Its specificity is not known.

Germline V lookup: CDR1 MDHEN, CDR2 SYDVKM. This CDR3 region has 15 residues. TCRdb processed the 5' RACE reads again and assigns one entry to each CDR3 protein, with no DNA. This repertoire includes around 150,000 distinct CDR3 sequences. The total RNA came straight from whole blood, and T cells were not sorted beforehand. Sequenced: blood. This TCR came from a human donor with ulcerative colitis or Crohn's disease, or a healthy co-twin of an affected twin (not recorded which). The chain links TRBV28 to TRBJ1-2. The CDR3 loop reads CASSPPTVLPAWDTF.